The clone carrying this T cell receptor (beta chain) was observed a few times. The data derive from a study of T cell responses to AZD1222 COVID-19 vaccine. The table came from immunoSEQ multiplex PCR; TCRdb's copy has only in-frame clones and leaves some out. This table has tens of thousands of clones, more than 90% appearing once. From germline, CDR1 is SEHNR and CDR2 FQNEAQ (reference sequence). CDR3 length equals 16 residues. The V and J ends lost 3 bases and 0 bases respectively, with 11 bases between them. The sequence came from an adult in good health. The chain links TRBV7-9 to TRBJ2-2, with a weak D call TRBD1 (5 bases). The starting material was peripheral blood, obtained on day 0 of AZD1222 vaccination. Here the CDR3 DNA reads TGTGCCAGCAGCTTCAACAGGCGAACGAACACCGGGGAGCTGTTTTTT. Its protein is CASSFNRRTNTGELFF.